These 32 T cell receptor beta chains originate from one sample sequenced in a study of T cells after yellow fever vaccination. TCRdb itself ran the 5' RACE reads through MiXCR, one entry per CDR3 protein. The sample shows about 73,000 distinct CDR3 sequences, roughly 8% of them seen only once. The starting material was CD8+ T cells sorted from PBMCs, obtained on the day of the yellow fever booster vaccination. All receptors come from a man under 40 who received the YFV17D yellow fever vaccine.

The V and J genes are TRBV7-9 and TRBJ2-7; D uncertain. The CDR3 runs to 15 residues. Trimming pared 5 bases from V and 0 bases from J, leaving 14 bases between. Germline CDR1 is SEHNR and CDR2 is FQNEAQ (reference sequence). The CDR3 sequence: CASSPHLSPSYEQYF. CDR3 nucleotide sequence: TGTGCCAGCAGCCCCCACCTAAGCCCCTCCTACGAGCAGTACTTC.

This clonotype has more than one count but fewer than ten. CDR3 region: CASSLDPDPLNTEAFF. As DNA, the CDR3 is TGTGCCAGCAGTTTAGACCCCGACCCTTTGAACACTGAAGCTTTCTTT. This rearrangement joins TRBV12-3 or TRBV12-4 to TRBJ1-1; D gene unclear. Trimming cost V 1 base and J 0 bases, with 12 bases left between them. CDR3 size: 16 residues.

This clonotype was seen more than once but under ten times. The V call is TRBV14, the J call TRBJ1-6; possibly TRBD1 for D (6 bases). Germline V lookup: CDR1 SGHDN, CDR2 FVKESK. Trimming took off 2 bases at V and 0 bases at J, with 17 bases between the two ends. CDR3 size: 19 residues. CDR3 DNA sequence: TGTGCCAGCAGCCAAATCAGGGGCTTCGAGAACTCCTATAATTCACCCCTCCACTTT. The encoded protein is CASSQIRGFENSYNSPLHF.

This clonotype was seen more than once but under ten times. The chain combines TRBV12-3 or TRBV12-4 with TRBJ2-1; TRBD1 aligns across 9 bases. V was clipped by 0 bases and J by 8 bases; unmatched bases: 8. This CDR3 contains 16 residues. CDR3 bases: TGTGCCAGCAGTTTAGCTTTCCAGGACAGGGGCCATGAGCAGTTCTTC. Protein product: CASSLAFQDRGHEQFF.

The chain carries TRBV13 and TRBJ2-1, with 9 positions matching TRBD1. Germline trimming cut 5 bases from V and 8 bases from J; bases unmatched to any gene: 10. The CDR3 contains 15 residues. Germline V gene lookup returns CDR1 PRHDT and CDR2 FYEKMQ (reference sequence). The CDR3 region has the DNA TGTGCCAGCAGCCAAACCGGACAGGGGTACCATGAGCAGTTCTTC. Translation: CASSQTGQGYHEQFF.

The V call is TRBV20-1, the J call TRBJ2-1, with 9 bases lining up with TRBD2. Germline V gives CDR1 DFQATT, CDR2 SNEGSKA (reference sequence). The V gene end was trimmed by 8 bases and the J gene end by 4 bases; junction bases not matched to a gene: 6. The CDR3 totals 13 residues. CDR3 DNA sequence: TGCAGTCCCCGACTAGCGGATTACAATGAGCAGTTCTTC. This encodes CSPRLADYNEQFF.

The genes are TRBV27 and TRBJ2-3; no firm D call. The CDR3 has 13 residues. Germline CDR1 and CDR2: MNHEY and SMNVEV (reference sequence). Between the trimmed V and J ends, which lost 0 bases and 3 bases, there was a span of 4 bases. The CDR3 nucleotides read TGTGCCAGCAGTTTATCGCGAACAGATACGCAGTATTTT. Translating gives CASSLSRTDTQYF.

This clonotype was seen more than once but under ten times. The V gene is TRBV28, the J gene TRBJ2-1, with D unresolved. V lost 6 bases and J lost 2, with 2 bases in between. The CDR3 is made up of 11 amino acids. Germline CDR1 and CDR2: MDHEN and SYDVKM. CDR3 nucleotides: TGTGCCAGCAGCACCTACAATGAGCAGTTCTTC. Encoded protein: CASSTYNEQFF.

Only a few counts were recorded for this clonotype. The rearrangement joins TRBV19 to TRBJ2-5; D is ambiguous. CDR3 length: 13 residues. Germline CDR1 is LNHDA and CDR2 is SQIVND (reference sequence). The V end was cut by 7 bases, the J end by 2 bases, with 11 bases between. The CDR3 loop is CASTHPGQETQYF. The CDR3 DNA reads TGTGCCAGTACCCACCCTGGTCAAGAGACCCAGTACTTC.

The table lists this clonotype with many counts. The CDR3 DNA reads as TGTGCCAGCAGCTTAGGCGGCCTTAGGGCTTTCTTT. Translated, it gives CASSLGGLRAFF. The chain has TRBV7-9 and TRBJ1-1; D is undetermined. The germline gives CDR1 SEHNR, CDR2 FQNEAQ (reference sequence). V dropped 1 base and J dropped 11 bases, with 11 bases sitting between them. This CDR3 has 12 amino acids.

This clonotype occurred many times. Written as DNA, the CDR3 is TGCGCCAGCAGCCAACGAGTGTATAGCGGAGCGGAGGGAGATACGCAGTATTTT. Translated: CASSQRVYSGAEGDTQYF. The chain uses TRBV4-3 and TRBJ2-3; TRBD2 might be the D (6 bases). Germline CDR1 LGHNA, CDR2 YSLEER. V was shortened by 2 bases and J by 5 bases, with 23 bases between the two germline ends. There are 18 residues in the CDR3.

This clonotype has more than one count but fewer than ten. This chain joins TRBV7-6 and TRBJ2-2; no clear D gene. CDR3 size: 14 residues. From germline, CDR1 is SGHVS and CDR2 FNYEAQ. Trimming left V 5 bases short and J 5 bases short, with 12 bases between. DNA of the CDR3: TGTGCCAGCAGCCCTGTTTTGAGAACCGGGGAGCTGTTTTTT. Residues: CASSPVLRTGELFF.

This clonotype was counted many times. V usage is TRBV12-3 or TRBV12-4 and J usage is TRBJ2-5; a weak D match, TRBD2 (5 bases). This CDR3 is built from 17 residues. V was shortened by 6 bases and J by 4 bases, with 24 bases between the two germline ends. CDR3 in DNA: TGTGCCAGCAGCCCCCTAACGGTGGGGAGTATCGCAGAGACCCAGTACTTC. This gives the protein CASSPLTVGSIAETQYF.

This clonotype was counted ten times or more. The rearrangement joins TRBV28 to TRBJ2-7; no firm D call. Trimming removed 3 bases from V and 3 bases from J, with 9 bases in between. Germline CDR1 MDHEN, CDR2 SYDVKM. The CDR3 totals 13 residues. CDR3 region: CASSFLQHYEQYF. Here the CDR3 DNA reads TGTGCCAGCAGTTTTCTACAGCACTACGAGCAGTACTTC.

This clonotype was seen more than once but under ten times. This chain joins TRBV9 and TRBJ2-7; 7 bases align to TRBD1. Losses at the gene ends were 0 bases for V and 3 bases for J; bases not matched to a gene: 6. Looked up from germline, CDR1 is SGDLS and CDR2 is YYNGEE. The CDR3 sequence is 15 residues long. The CDR3 region is CASSVETGTFYEQYF. As DNA, the CDR3 is TGTGCCAGCAGCGTAGAGACAGGGACCTTCTACGAGCAGTACTTC.

This clonotype has only a few counts. The rearrangement joins TRBV18 to TRBJ1-1; 7 bases map to TRBD1. Germline V lookup: CDR1 KGHSH, CDR2 LQKENI. CDR3 size: 12 residues. The ends lost 5 bases at V and 4 bases at J; junction bases unmatched: 1. CDR3 region: CASSGQATEAFF. The CDR3 coding sequence is TGTGCCAGCTCAGGACAGGCCACTGAAGCTTTCTTT.

This clonotype was seen ten or more times. The chain recombines TRBV23-1 with TRBJ2-5; TRBD2 matches 7 bases. TRBV23-1 is designated an ORF whose function remains uncertain. Trimming took 7 bases from V and 5 from J; bases not matched to a gene: 10. CDR3 length: 14 amino acids. CDR3 nucleotide sequence: TGCGCCAGCAAACCCCGGGGAGGGGAGGAGACCCAGTACTTC. This codes for CASKPRGGEETQYF.

Many counts were recorded for this clonotype. The genes are TRBV7-9 and TRBJ2-1; the D is unclear. Germline assignment: CDR1 SEHNR and CDR2 FQNEAQ (reference sequence). The V end was cut by 4 bases, the J end by 7 bases, with 20 bases between. The CDR3 length is 16 residues. This CDR3 reads CASSSRANFIRNEQFF. Here the CDR3 DNA reads TGTGCCAGCAGCTCCCGAGCGAACTTCATACGGAATGAGCAGTTCTTC.

This clonotype has just a few counts. This chain links TRBV28 with TRBJ2-3, with D perhaps matching TRBD1 (6 bases). CDR1 and CDR2 from the germline V gene are MDHEN and SYDVKM. There are 15 residues in the CDR3. V lost 11 bases and J 2 bases, leaving 20 bases between the germline ends. The CDR3 DNA reads TGTGCCGCCCAGAGGGGGACAACAAACACAGATACGCAGTATTTT. It translates to CAAQRGTTNTDTQYF.

Concerning this clonotype itself: This may arise from a read error, as a much more abundant clone is one base away. The rearrangement uses TRBV13 and TRBJ2-1, with 7 bases fitting TRBD1. Germline CDR1 and CDR2: PRHDT and FYEKMQ (reference sequence). The CDR3 is 13 residues long. This chain's CDR3 is CASSTGDRNEQLF. The CDR3 coding sequence is TGTGCCAGCAGTACAGGGGACCGTAATGAGCAGTTATTC.

This clonotype was recorded a few times. The rearrangement joins TRBV9 to TRBJ2-3; 9 bases line up with TRBD1. The CDR3 is 15 amino acids. V dropped 0 bases and J dropped 4; count of bases not matched to a gene: 3. Germline V CDR1 and CDR2: SGDLS, YYNGEE. The CDR3 is CASSVEGQGPDTQYF. The DNA for the CDR3 is TGTGCCAGCAGCGTAGAGGGACAGGGTCCAGATACGCAGTATTTT.

This clonotype was counted only a few times. The chain carries TRBV5-1 and TRBJ2-7, with 12 bases aligning to TRBD2. CDR1 SGHRS and CDR2 YFSETQ come from the germline V gene. With 5 bases clipped from V and 4 bases from J, the junction kept 10 bases outside the gene matches. The CDR3 length is 16 residues. The CDR3 sequence is CASRPGTSGLPYEQYF. The CDR3 DNA sequence: TGCGCCAGCAGACCCGGGACTAGCGGGCTACCATACGAGCAGTACTTC.

The chain recombines TRBV12-3 or TRBV12-4 with TRBJ2-1, with unresolved D. V was trimmed by 6 bases and J by 10 bases, leaving 13 bases between them. This CDR3 has 12 residues. The CDR3 loop reads CASRGNRPEQFF. The CDR3 nucleotides read TGTGCCAGCAGGGGAAACCGACCCGAGCAGTTCTTC.

This clonotype turned up a few times. This rearrangement joins TRBV19 to TRBJ2-2; no clear D. Trimming removed 7 bases at V and 4 bases at J, with 16 bases between. The CDR3 covers 15 residues. Germline lookup yields CDR1 LNHDA and CDR2 SQIVND (reference sequence). The CDR3 is CASKADELVTGELFF. Written as DNA, the CDR3 is TGTGCCAGTAAGGCGGACGAGCTGGTCACCGGGGAGCTGTTTTTT.

This clonotype occurred a few times. V is TRBV4-3 and J is TRBJ2-7; D remains unclear. The length of the CDR3 is 15 residues. Germline V gene sequence: CDR1 LGHNA, CDR2 YSLEER. Between the trimmed V and J ends, which lost 0 bases and 4 bases, there was a span of 13 bases. The CDR3 protein is CASSQDRTVNYEQYF. The CDR3 DNA sequence: TGCGCCAGCAGCCAAGATCGTACCGTTAATTACGAGCAGTACTTC.

This clonotype was observed a few times. The rearrangement joins TRBV14 to TRBJ1-6, with D maybe TRBD1 (5 bases). In germline, CDR1 is SGHDN, CDR2 FVKESK. CDR3 length: 15 amino acids. V was cut by 4 bases and J by 8 bases, with 15 bases left in between. CDR3 amino acids: CASSLDPPGHSPLHF. The CDR3 DNA follows: TGTGCCAGCAGCCTCGACCCACCGGGGCATTCACCCCTCCACTTT.

This chain joins TRBV4-3 and TRBJ2-7; 10 nucleotides line up with TRBD2. Unmatched junction bases numbered 13, after V lost 8 bases and J lost 6 bases. There are 15 residues in the CDR3. Germline-derived CDR1 and CDR2 are LGHNA and YSLEER. CDR3 region: CASQDYTSGAGEQYF. CDR3 in DNA: TGCGCCAGCCAAGATTACACTAGCGGGGCCGGCGAGCAGTACTTC.

This chain connects TRBV25-1 to TRBJ1-4; D gene unclear. Germline V gene data show CDR1 as MGHDK and CDR2 as SYGVNS. V dropped 6 bases and J dropped 5 bases, with 7 bases sitting between them. CDR3 length: 12 amino acids. The CDR3, as DNA: TGTGCCAGCAGGGACTTAAATGAAAAACTGTTTTTT. It specifies CASRDLNEKLFF.

This clonotype was counted between two and nine times. The chain joins TRBV28 to TRBJ2-3, with 9 bases fitting TRBD1. Germline trimming cut 4 bases from V and 4 bases from J; bases unmatched to any gene: 6. The CDR3 length is 15 residues. Germline CDR1 MDHEN, CDR2 SYDVKM. The CDR3 nucleotides are TGTGCCAGCAGTTCGGGACAGGGTTACGCAGATACGCAGTATTTT. As protein: CASSSGQGYADTQYF. Drawing the rest from reference TRBV28 and TRBJ2-3, the complete variable domain is DVKVTQSSRYLVKRTGEKVFLECVQDMDHENMFWYRQDPGLGLRLIYFSYDVKMKEKGDIPEGYSVSREKKERFSLILESASTNQTSMYLCASSSGQGYADTQYFGPGTRLTVL.

This clonotype has a handful of counts. This rearrangement joins TRBV6-5 to TRBJ2-2; no clear D. The CDR3 length is 16 residues. V lost 0 bases to trimming and J lost 2 bases, with 10 bases between them. The germline V gene encodes CDR1 MNHEY and CDR2 SVGAGI. CDR3 bases: TGTGCCAGCAGTTACTCAGGGCCGCATAACACCGGGGAGCTGTTTTTT. This codes for CASSYSGPHNTGELFF.

This clonotype has a count of ten or more. The V call is TRBV10-2, the J call TRBJ2-5; 10 bases line up with TRBD2. Germline V gives CDR1 WSHSY, CDR2 SAAADI. V dropped 6 bases and J dropped 2; count of bases not matched to a gene: 9. The CDR3 contains 16 residues. The DNA of the CDR3 is TGCGCCAGCAGAGACCGGACTAGCGGTAGTCAAGAGACCCAGTACTTC. This encodes CASRDRTSGSQETQYF.

This chain connects TRBV6-1 to TRBJ2-7, with 13 bases lining up with TRBD2. The CDR3 totals 16 residues. The germline V gene has CDR1 MNHNS and CDR2 SASEGT. After removal of 6 bases from V and 1 base from J, the junction contained 6 bases not matched to a gene. The CDR3 DNA reads as TGTGCCAGCAGACCAGGGACTAGCGGGATGTCCTACGAGCAGTACTTC. It specifies CASRPGTSGMSYEQYF.